This T cell receptor (beta chain) emerged from a study of Ad26.COV2.S vaccination and SARS-CoV-2 variants. About the study: Intramuscular Ad26.COV2.S doses were given once or twice, 56 days apart.

Concerning this clone itself: What it binds is not known.

The study, taken as a whole, reports: Reportedly, after vaccination the spike-specific CD8+ and CD4+ T cell responses displayed substantial breadth.

The treatment here: 19 received Ad26.COV2.S at low or high dose, single or two shots; 5 received placebo; per-sample allocation not given. Sampling happened 63 days after the first vaccine or placebo injection. The sample came from a Boston adult aged 18-55 years. Method: immunoSEQ multiplex PCR; TCRdb's copy keeps in-frame clones and lacks some. Here the sample spans roughly 320,000 clones, just under 85% being singletons. Per germline, CDR1 SGHRS and CDR2 YFSETQ. The V and J ends lost 0 bases and 7 bases respectively, with 14 bases between them. This CDR3 spans 15 amino acids. This material consisted of peripheral blood, taken in a trial of Ad26.COV2.S vaccine versus placebo. The sequence came from a person aged 18-65 years who received the Ad26.COV2.S COVID-19 vaccine or a placebo. The chain uses TRBV5-1 and TRBJ1-5; maybe TRBD1 (5 bases). CDR3 residues: CASSLEPQGQQPQHF. For the CDR3, the DNA is TGCGCCAGCAGCTTGGAACCCCAGGGTCAGCAGCCCCAGCATTTT.